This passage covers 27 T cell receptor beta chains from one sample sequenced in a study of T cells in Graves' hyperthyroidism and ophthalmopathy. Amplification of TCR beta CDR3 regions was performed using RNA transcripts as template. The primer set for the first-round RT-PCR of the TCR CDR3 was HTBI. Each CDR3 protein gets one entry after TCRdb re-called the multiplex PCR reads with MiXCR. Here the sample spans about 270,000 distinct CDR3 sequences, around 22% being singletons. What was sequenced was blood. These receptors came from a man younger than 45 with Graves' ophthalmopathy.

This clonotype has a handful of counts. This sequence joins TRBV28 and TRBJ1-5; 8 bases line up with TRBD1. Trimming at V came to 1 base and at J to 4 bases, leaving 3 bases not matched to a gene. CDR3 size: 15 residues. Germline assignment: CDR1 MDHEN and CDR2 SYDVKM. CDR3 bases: TGTGCCAGCAGTTTATTAGGGGACAGGAATCAGCCCCAGCATTTT. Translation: CASSLLGDRNQPQHF.

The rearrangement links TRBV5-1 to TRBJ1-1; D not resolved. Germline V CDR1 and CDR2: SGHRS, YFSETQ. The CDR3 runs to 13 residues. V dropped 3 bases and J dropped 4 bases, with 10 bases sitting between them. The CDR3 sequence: CASSSSGSTEAFF. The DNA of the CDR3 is TGCGCCAGCAGCTCGTCTGGTAGCACTGAAGCTTTCTTT.

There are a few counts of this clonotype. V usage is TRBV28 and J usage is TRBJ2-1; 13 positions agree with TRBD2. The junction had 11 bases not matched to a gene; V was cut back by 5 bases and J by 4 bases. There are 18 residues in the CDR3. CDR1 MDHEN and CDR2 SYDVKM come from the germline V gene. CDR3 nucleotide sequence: TGTGCCAGCAGTCTAATACCGGGACTAGCGGGACGGTACAATGAGCAGTTCTTC. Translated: CASSLIPGLAGRYNEQFF.

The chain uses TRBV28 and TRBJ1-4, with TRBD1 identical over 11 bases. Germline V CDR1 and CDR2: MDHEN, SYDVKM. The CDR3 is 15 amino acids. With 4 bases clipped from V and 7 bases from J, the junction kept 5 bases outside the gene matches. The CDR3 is CASSSLGQGGEKLFF. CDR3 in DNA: TGTGCCAGCAGTTCTTTGGGACAGGGGGGTGAAAAACTGTTTTTT.

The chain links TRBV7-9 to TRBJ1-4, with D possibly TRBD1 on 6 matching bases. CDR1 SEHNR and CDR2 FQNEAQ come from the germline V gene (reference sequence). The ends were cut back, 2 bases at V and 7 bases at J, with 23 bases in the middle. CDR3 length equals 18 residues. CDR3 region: CASSLLPGADGTAEKLFF. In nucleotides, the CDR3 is TGTGCCAGCAGCTTACTTCCGGGGGCAGATGGTACGGCTGAAAAACTGTTTTTT. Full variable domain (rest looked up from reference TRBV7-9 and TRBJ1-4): DTGVSQNPRHKITKRGQNVTFRCDPISEHNRLYWYRQTLGQGPEFLTYFQNEAQLEKSRLLSDRFSAERPKGSFSTLEIQRTEQGDSAMYLCASSLLPGADGTAEKLFFGSGTQLSVL.

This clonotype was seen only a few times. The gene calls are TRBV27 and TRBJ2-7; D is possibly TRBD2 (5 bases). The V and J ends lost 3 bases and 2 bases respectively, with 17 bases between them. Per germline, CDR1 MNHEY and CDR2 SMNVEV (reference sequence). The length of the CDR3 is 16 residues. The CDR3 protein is CASSFTPGRNTYEQYF. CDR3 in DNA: TGTGCCAGCAGTTTCACCCCGGGAAGAAATACCTACGAGCAGTACTTC.

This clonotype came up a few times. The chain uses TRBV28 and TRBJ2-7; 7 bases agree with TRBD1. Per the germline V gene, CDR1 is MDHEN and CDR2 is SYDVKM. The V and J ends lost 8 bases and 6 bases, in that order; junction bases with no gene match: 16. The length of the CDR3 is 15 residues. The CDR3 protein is CASLSPRQGSTEQYF. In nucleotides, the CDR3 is TGTGCCAGCCTTTCGCCCCGACAGGGTTCAACCGAGCAGTACTTC.

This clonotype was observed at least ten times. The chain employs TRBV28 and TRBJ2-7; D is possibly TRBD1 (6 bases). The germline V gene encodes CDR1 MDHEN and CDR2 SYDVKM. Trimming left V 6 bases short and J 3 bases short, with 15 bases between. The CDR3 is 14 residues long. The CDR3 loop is CASSMLGQSYEQYF. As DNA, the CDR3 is TGTGCCAGCAGCATGCTCGGACAGAGCTACGAGCAGTACTTC.

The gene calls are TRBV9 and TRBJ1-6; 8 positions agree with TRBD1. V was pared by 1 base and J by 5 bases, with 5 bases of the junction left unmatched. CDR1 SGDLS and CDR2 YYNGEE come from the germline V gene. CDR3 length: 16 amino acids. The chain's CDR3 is CASSVTQGADNSPLHF. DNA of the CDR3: TGTGCCAGCAGCGTAACCCAGGGGGCTGATAATTCACCCCTCCACTTT.

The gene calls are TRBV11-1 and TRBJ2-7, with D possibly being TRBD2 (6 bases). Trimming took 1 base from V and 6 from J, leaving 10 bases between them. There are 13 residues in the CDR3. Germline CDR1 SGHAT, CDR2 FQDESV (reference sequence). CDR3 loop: CASSLGRDGEQYF. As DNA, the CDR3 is TGTGCCAGCAGCTTAGGGAGGGACGGCGAGCAGTACTTC.

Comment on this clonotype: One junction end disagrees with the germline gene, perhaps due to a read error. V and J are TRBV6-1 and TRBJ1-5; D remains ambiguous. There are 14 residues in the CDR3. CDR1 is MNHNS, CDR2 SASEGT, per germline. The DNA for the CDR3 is TGTGCCAGCAGTGAAGCGCCTTCCAATCAGCGCCAGCATTTT. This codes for CASSEAPSNQRQHF.

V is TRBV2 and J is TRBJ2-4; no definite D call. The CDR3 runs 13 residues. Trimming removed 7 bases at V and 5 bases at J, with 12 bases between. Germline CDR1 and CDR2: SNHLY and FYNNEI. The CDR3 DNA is TGTGCCAGCACTGTAAACATTCAAAACATTCAGTACTTC. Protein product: CASTVNIQNIQYF. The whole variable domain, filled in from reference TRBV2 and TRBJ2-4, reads EPEVTQTPSHQVTQMGQEVILRCVPISNHLYFYWYRQILGQKVEFLVSFYNNEISEKSEIFDDQFSVERPDGSNFTLKIRSTKLEDSAMYFCASTVNIQNIQYFGAGTRLSVL.

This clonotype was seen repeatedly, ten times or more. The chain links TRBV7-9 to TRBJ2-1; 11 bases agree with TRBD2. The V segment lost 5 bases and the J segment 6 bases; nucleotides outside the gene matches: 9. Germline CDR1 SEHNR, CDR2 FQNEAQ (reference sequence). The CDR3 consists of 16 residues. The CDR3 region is CASSVTGTSGTNEQFF. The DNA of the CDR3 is TGTGCCAGCAGCGTAACCGGGACTAGCGGAACCAATGAGCAGTTCTTC.

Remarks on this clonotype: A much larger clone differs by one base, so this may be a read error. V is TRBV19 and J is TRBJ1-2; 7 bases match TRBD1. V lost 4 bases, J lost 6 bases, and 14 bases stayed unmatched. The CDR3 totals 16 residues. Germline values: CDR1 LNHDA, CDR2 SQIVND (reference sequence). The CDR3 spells CASSTGTDPLFHGYTF. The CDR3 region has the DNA TGTGCCAGTAGTACCGGGACAGACCCCCTATTTCATGGCTACACCTTC.

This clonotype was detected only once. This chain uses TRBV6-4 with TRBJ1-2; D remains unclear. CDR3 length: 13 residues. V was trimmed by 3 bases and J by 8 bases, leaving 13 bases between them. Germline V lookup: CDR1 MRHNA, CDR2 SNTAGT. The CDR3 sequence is CASSELSPVGYTF. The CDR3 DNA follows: TGTGCCAGCAGTGAACTTTCGCCCGTCGGCTACACCTTC.

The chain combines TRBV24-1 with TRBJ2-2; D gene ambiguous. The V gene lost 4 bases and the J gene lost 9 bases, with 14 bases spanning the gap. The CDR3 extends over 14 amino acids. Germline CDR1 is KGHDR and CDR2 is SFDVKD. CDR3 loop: CATSDPTTHRELFF. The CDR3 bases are TGTGCCACCAGTGACCCCACCACTCACCGGGAGCTGTTTTTT.

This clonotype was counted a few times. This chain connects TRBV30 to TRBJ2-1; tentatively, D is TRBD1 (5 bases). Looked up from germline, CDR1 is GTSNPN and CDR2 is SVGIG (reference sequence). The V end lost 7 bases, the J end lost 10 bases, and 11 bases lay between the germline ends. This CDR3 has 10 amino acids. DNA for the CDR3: TGTGCCTATAACGACAGAGAGCAGTTCTTC. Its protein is CAYNDREQFF.

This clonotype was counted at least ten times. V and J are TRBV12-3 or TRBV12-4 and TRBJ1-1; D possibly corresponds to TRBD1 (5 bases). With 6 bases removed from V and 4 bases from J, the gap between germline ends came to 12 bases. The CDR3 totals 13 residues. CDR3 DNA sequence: TGTGCCAGCAGCCAAGGGGAAAGCACTGAAGCTTTCTTT. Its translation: CASSQGESTEAFF.

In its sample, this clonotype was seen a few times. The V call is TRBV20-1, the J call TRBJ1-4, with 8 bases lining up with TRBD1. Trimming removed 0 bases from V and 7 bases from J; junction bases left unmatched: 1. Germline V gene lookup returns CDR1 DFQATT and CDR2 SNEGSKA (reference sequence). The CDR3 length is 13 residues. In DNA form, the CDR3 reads TGCAGTGCTAGAGAGGACAGGGCTGAAAAACTGTTTTTT. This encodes CSAREDRAEKLFF.

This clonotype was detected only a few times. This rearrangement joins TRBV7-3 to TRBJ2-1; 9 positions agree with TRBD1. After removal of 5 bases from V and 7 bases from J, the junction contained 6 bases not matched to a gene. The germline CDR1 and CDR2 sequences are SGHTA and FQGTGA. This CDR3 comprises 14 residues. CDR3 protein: CASSHGQGSNEQFF. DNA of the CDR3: TGTGCCAGCAGCCACGGACAGGGGTCGAATGAGCAGTTCTTC.

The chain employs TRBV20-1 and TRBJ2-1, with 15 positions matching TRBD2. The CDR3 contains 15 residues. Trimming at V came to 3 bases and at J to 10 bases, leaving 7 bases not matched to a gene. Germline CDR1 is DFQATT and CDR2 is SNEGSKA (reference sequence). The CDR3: CSARWGLAGGREQFF. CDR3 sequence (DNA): TGCAGTGCTAGGTGGGGACTAGCGGGAGGTAGGGAGCAGTTCTTC.

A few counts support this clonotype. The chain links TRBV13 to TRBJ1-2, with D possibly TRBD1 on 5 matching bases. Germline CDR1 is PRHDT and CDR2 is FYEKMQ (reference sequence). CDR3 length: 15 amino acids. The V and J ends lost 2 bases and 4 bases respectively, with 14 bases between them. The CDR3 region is CASSLSPRGSYGYTF. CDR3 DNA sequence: TGTGCCAGCAGCTTAAGTCCCCGGGGCTCCTATGGCTACACCTTC. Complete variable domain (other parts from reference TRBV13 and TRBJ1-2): AAGVIQSPRHLIKEKRETATLKCYPIPRHDTVYWYQQGPGQDPQFLISFYEKMQSDKGSIPDRFSAQQFSDYHSELNMSSLELGDSALYFCASSLSPRGSYGYTFGSGTRLTVV.

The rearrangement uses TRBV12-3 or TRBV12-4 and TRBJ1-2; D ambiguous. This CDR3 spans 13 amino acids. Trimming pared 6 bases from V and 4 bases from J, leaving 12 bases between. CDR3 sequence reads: CASRHSSVYGYTF. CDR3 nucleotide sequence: TGTGCCAGCAGGCATTCTTCCGTCTATGGCTACACCTTC.

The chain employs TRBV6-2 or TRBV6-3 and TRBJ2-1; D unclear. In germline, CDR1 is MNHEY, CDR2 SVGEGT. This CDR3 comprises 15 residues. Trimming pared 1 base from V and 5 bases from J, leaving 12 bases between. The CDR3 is CASSYFPRSNNEQFF. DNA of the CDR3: TGTGCCAGCAGTTACTTCCCAAGGAGCAACAATGAGCAGTTCTTC.

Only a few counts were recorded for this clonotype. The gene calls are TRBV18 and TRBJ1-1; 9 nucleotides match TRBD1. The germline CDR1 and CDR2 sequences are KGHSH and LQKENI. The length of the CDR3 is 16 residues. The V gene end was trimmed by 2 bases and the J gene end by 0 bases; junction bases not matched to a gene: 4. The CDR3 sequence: CASSPVTGGMNTEAFF. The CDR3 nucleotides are TGTGCCAGCTCACCAGTAACAGGGGGCATGAACACTGAAGCTTTCTTT.

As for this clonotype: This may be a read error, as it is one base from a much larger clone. CDR3 in DNA: TGTGCCAGCAGCCCCGGCAGGGGAGGAGGCTACACCTTC. Translation: CASSPGRGGGYTF. The gene calls are TRBV9 and TRBJ1-2; weak D call: TRBD1 (6 bases). Trimming removed 4 bases from V and 8 bases from J, with 15 bases in between. CDR3 length: 13 residues. Germline values: CDR1 SGDLS, CDR2 YYNGEE.

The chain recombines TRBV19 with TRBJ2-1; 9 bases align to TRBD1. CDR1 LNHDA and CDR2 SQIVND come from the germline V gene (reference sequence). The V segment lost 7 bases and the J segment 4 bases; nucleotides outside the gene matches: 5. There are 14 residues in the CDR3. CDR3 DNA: TGTGCCAGTAACCCGGGACAGGGATACAATGAGCAGTTCTTC. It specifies CASNPGQGYNEQFF. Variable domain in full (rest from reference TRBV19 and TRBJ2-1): DGGITQSPKYLFRKEGQNVTLSCEQNLNHDAMYWYRQDPGQGLRLIYYSQIVNDFQKGDIAEGYSVSREKKESFPLTVTSAQKNPTAFYLCASNPGQGYNEQFFGPGTRLTVL.